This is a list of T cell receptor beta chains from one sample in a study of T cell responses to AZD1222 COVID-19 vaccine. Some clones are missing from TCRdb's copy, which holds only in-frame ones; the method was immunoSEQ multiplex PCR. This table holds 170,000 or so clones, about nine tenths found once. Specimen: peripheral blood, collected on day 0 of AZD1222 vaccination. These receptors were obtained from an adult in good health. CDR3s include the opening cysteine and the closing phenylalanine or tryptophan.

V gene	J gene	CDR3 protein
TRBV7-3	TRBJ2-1	CASSLHGRSNEQFF
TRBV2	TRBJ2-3	CASRRGAAPDTQYF
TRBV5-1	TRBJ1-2	CASSLQVGRGGGYTF
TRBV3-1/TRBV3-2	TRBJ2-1	CASSPRTSGSPSSYNEQFF
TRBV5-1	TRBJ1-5	CASSWDGNSNQPQHF
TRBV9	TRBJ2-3	CASSVSRGQADTQYF
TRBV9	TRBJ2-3	CASSAPPEGVGDTQYF
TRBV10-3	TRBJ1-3	CAISDPGLRNTIYF
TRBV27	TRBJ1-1	CASRPPLQGVMNTEAFF
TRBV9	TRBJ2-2	CASSVTPLNTGELFF
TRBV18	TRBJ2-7	CASSPRDSSYEQYF
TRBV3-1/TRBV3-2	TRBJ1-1	CASSLGQENTEAFF
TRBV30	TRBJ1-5	CAWRKSNDQPQHF
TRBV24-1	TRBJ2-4	CATSGGPHLAKNIQYF
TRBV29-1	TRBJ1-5	CSVEDSFVPDRPISPTNSNQPQHF
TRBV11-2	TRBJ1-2	CASSLTGESLNYGYTF
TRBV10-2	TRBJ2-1	CASRGRLAGSLNEQFF
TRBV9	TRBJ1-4	CASTHGALTNEKLFF
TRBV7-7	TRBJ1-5	CASSQTGFRSNSNQPQHF
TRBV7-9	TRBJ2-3	CASSQAGNTQYF
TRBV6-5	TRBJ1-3	CASSYRWRDGDTIYF
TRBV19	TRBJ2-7	CASSPRTSGRTEQYF
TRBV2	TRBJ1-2	CASSEMGGGYTF
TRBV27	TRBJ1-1	CASSLAGGEYEAFF
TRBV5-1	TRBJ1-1	CASSFSDRDAFF
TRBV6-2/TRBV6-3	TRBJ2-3	CASSTGTSGPDTQYF